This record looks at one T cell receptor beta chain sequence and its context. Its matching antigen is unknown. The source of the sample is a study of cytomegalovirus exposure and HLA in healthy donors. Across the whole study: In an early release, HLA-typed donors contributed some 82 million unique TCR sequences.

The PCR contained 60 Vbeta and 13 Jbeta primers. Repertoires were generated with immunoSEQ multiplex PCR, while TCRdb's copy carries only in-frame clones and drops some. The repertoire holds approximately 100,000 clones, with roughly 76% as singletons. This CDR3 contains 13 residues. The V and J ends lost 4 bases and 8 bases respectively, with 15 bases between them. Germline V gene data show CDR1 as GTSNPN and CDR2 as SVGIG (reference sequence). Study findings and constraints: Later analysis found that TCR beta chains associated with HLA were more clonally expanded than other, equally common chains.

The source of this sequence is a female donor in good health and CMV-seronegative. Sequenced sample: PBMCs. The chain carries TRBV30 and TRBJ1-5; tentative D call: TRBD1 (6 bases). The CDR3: CAWKTGLLEPQHF. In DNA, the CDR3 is TGTGCCTGGAAGACAGGCCTTCTTGAGCCCCAGCATTTT.